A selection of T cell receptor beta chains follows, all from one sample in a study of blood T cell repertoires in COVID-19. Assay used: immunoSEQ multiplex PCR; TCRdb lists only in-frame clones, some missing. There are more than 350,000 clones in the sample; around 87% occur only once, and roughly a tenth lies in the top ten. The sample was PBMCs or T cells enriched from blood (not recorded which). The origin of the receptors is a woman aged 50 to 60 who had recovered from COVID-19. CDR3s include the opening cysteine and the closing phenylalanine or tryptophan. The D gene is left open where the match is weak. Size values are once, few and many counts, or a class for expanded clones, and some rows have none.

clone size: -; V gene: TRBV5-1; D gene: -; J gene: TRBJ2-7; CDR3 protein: CASSLAGKGTDEQYF; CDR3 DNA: TGCGCCAGCAGCTTGGCAGGGAAGGGAACTGACGAGCAGTACTTC
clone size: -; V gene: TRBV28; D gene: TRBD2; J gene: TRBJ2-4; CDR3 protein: CASSSLAGGVNIQYF; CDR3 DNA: TGTGCCAGCAGCTCCCTAGCGGGGGGGGTAAACATTCAGTACTTC
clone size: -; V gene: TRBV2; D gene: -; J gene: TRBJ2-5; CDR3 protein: CASSRDPGTQYF; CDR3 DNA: TGTGCCAGCAGTCGGGATCCAGGGACCCAGTACTTC
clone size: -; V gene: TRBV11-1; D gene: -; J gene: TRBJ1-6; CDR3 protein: CASGRVINSPLHF; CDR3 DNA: TGTGCCAGCGGCCGGGTGATAAATTCACCCCTCCACTTT
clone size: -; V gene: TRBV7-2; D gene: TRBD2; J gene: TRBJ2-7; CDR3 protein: CASSPGLSGYEQYF; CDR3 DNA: TGTGCCAGCAGCCCCGGCCTTAGCGGGTACGAGCAGTACTTC
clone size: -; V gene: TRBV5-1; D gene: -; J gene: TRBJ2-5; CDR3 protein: CASSISGAQETQYF; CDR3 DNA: TGCGCCAGCAGCATTTCAGGGGCCCAAGAGACCCAGTACTTC
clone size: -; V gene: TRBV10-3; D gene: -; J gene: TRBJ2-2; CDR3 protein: CAISVGGRYTGELFF; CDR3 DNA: TGTGCCATCAGTGTGGGGGGGCGGTACACCGGGGAGCTGTTTTTT
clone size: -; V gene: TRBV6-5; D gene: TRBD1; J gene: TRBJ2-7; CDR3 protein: CASSYGTGGSYEQYF; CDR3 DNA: TGTGCCAGCAGTTACGGGACAGGGGGGTCCTACGAGCAGTACTTC
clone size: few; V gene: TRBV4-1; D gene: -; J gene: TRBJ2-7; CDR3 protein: CASSQDQGSYEQYF; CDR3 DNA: TGCGCCAGCAGCCAAGATCAGGGATCCTACGAGCAGTACTTC
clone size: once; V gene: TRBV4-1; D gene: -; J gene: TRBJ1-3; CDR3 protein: CASSHPPLGGTGNTIYF; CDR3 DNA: TGCGCCAGCAGCCATCCCCCCCTAGGCGGGACTGGAAACACCATATATTTT
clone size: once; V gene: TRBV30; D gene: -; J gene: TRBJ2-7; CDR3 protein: CAWSPLYEQYF; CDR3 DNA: TGTGCCTGGAGTCCCCTCTACGAGCAGTACTTC
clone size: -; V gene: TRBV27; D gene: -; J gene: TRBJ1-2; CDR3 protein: CASSLYKDGEGYTF; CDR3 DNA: TGTGCCAGCAGTTTATACAAGGACGGGGAGGGCTACACCTTC
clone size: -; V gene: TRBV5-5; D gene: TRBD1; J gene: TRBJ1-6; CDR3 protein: CASSHFKTGGQDSPLHF; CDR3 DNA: TGTGCCAGCAGCCATTTCAAGACAGGGGGCCAAGATTCACCCCTCCACTTT
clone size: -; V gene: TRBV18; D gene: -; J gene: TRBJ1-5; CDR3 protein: CASSPVGGQGFQPQHF; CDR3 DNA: TGTGCCAGCTCACCGGTGGGGGGGCAGGGGTTTCAGCCCCAGCATTTT
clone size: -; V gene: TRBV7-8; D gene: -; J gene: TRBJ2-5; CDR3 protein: CASSSRGRPETQYF; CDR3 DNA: TGTGCCAGCAGCTCCAGGGGAAGACCAGAGACCCAGTACTTC
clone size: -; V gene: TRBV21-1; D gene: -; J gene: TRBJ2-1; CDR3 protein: CASSKGSTGTGPYFEQFF; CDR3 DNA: TGTGCCAGCAGCAAAGGGTCCACCGGGACAGGCCCATACTTTGAGCAGTTCTTC
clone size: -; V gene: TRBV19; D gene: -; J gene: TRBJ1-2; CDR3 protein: CAATRQPGTNYGYTF; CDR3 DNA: TGTGCCGCGACCCGACAGCCGGGTACTAACTATGGCTACACCTTC
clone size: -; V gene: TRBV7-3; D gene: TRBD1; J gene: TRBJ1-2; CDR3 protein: CASSLGGTGHGYTF; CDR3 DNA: TGTGCCAGCAGCTTAGGGGGGACAGGGCATGGCTACACCTTC
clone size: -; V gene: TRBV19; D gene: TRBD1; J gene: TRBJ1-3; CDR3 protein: CASQDRGSGNTIYF; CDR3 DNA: TGTGCCAGCCAGGACAGGGGCTCTGGAAACACCATATATTTT
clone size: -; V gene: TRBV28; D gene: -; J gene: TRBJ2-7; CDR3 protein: CASLAGTSSYEQYF; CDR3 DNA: TGTGCCAGTTTGGCGGGGACGAGCTCCTACGAGCAGTACTTC
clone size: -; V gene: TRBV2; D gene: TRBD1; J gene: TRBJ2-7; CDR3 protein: CASSEGTGRHYEQYF; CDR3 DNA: TGTGCCAGCAGTGAGGGGACAGGGAGGCACTACGAGCAGTACTTC
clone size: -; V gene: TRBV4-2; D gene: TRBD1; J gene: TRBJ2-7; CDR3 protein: CASSQEVDRPFSEQYF; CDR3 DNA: TGTGCCAGCAGCCAAGAGGTGGACAGGCCGTTCTCTGAGCAGTACTTC
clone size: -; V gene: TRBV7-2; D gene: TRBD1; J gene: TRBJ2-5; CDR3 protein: CASSSGTVQETQYF; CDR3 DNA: TGTGCCAGCAGCTCGGGGACAGTACAAGAGACCCAGTACTTC
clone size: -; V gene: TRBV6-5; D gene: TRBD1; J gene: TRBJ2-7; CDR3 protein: CASSRGPYEQYF; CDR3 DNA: TGTGCCAGCAGTAGGGGGCCCTACGAGCAGTACTTC
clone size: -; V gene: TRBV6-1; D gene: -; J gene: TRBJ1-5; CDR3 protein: CASSEGQLFRQPQHF; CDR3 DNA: TGTGCCAGCAGTGAAGGACAGCTCTTTAGGCAGCCCCAGCATTTT
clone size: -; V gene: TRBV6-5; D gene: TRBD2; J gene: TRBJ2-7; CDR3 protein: CATSPSGSSYEQYF; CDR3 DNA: TGTGCCACCTCACCTAGCGGGAGCTCCTACGAGCAGTACTTC
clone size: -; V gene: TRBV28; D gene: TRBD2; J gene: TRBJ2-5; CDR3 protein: CASSHLGLAGGQETQYF; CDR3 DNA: TGTGCCAGCAGTCACCTAGGACTAGCGGGGGGCCAAGAGACCCAGTACTTC
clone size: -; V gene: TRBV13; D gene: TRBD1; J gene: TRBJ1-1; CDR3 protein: CASSFKKGATEAFF; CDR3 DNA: TGTGCCAGCAGCTTTAAGAAGGGGGCCACTGAAGCTTTCTTT
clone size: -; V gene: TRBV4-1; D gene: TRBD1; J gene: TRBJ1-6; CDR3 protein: CASSSQTGSDSPLHF; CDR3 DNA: TGCGCCAGCAGCTCCCAGACAGGGTCGGATTCACCCCTCCACTTT
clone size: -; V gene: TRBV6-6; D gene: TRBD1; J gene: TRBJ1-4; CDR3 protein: CASEQGASTNEKLFF; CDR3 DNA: TGTGCCAGCGAACAGGGGGCGAGTACTAATGAAAAACTGTTTTTT
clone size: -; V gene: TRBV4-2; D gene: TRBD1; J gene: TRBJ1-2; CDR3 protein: CASSQEPTGRYGYTF; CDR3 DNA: TGTGCCAGCAGCCAAGAACCGACAGGGCGCTATGGCTACACCTTC
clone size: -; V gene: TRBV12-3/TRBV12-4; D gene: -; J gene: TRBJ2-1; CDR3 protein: CASSGGLYNEQFF; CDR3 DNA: TGTGCCAGCAGTGGGGGACTCTACAATGAGCAGTTCTTC
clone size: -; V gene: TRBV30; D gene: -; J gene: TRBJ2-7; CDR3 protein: CAWSFEGPYEQYF; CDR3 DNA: TGTGCCTGGAGTTTTGAGGGTCCCTACGAGCAGTACTTC
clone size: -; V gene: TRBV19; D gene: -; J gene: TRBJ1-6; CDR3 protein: CASSIGDMGNSPLHF; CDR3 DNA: TGTGCCAGTAGTATTGGGGACATGGGGAATTCACCCCTCCACTTT
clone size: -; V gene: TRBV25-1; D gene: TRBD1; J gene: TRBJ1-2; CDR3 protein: CASRRTGDYGYTF; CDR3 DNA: TGTGCCAGCCGTAGGACAGGGGACTATGGCTACACCTTC
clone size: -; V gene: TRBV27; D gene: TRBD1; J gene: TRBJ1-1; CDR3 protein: CASSPDRGLLNTEAFF; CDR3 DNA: TGTGCCAGCAGTCCCGACAGGGGGCTGTTGAACACTGAAGCTTTCTTT
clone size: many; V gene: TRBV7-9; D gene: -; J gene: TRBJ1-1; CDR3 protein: CASSSVGGNTEAFF; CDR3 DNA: TGTGCCAGCAGCTCGGTGGGGGGAAACACTGAAGCTTTCTTT
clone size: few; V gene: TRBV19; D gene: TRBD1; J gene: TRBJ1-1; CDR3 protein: CASRPQGINTEAFF; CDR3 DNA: TGTGCCAGCCGACCACAGGGGATAAACACTGAAGCTTTCTTT
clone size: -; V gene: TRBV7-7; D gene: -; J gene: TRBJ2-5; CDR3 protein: CASSPAGGPVEQTQYF; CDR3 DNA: TGTGCTAGCAGCCCCGCCGGGGGGCCAGTTGAGCAGACCCAGTACTTC
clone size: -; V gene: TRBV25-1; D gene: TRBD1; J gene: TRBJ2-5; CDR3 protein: CASRCRGMAGGQETQYF; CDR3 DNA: TGTGCCAGCAGATGCAGGGGGATGGCAGGGGGTCAAGAGACCCAGTACTTC
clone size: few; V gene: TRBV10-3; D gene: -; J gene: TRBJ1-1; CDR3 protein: CAISGEELGAPEAFF; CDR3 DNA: TGTGCCATCAGTGGGGAGGAACTAGGAGCACCGGAAGCTTTCTTT
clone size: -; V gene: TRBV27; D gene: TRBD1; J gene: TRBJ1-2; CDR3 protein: CASSPQTGNYGYTF; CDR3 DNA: TGTGCCAGCAGCCCTCAGACAGGGAACTATGGCTACACCTTC
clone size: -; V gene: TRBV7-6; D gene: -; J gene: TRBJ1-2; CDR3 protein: CASSLAGIYTF; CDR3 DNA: TGTGCCAGCAGCTTAGCGGGCATCTACACCTTC
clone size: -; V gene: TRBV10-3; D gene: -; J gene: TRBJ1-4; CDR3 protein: CATKSVGNEKLFF; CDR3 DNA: TGTGCCACCAAGAGCGTCGGCAATGAAAAACTGTTTTTT
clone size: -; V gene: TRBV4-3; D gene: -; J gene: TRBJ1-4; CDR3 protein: CASSQGQGNEKLFF; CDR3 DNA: TGCGCCAGCAGCCAAGGGCAGGGGAATGAAAAACTGTTTTTT
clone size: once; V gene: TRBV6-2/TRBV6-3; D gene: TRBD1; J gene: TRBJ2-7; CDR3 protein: CASSVDREVYEQYF; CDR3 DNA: TGTGCCAGCAGCGTCGACAGGGAAGTCTACGAGCAGTACTTC
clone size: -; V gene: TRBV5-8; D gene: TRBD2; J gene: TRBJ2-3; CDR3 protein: CASSSPFGGGPRSDTQYF; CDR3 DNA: TGTGCCAGCAGCTCCCCATTCGGCGGGGGGCCAAGGTCAGATACGCAGTATTTT
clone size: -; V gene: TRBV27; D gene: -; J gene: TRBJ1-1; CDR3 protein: CASTNQAGQNTEAFF; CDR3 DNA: TGTGCCAGCACCAATCAGGCGGGGCAGAACACTGAAGCTTTCTTT
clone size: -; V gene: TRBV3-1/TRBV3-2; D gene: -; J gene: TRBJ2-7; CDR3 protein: CASSQYYEQYF; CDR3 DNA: TGTGCCAGCAGCCAATACTACGAGCAGTACTTC
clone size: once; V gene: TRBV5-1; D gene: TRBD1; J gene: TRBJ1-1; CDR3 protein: CASSLTGDYTEAFF; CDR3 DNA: TGCGCCAGCAGCTTGACAGGGGACTACACTGAAGCTTTCTTT
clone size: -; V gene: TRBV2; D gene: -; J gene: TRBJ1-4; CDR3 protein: CASSRGGAINEKLFF; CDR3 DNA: TGTGCCAGCAGTCGGGGAGGGGCCATAAATGAAAAACTGTTTTTT
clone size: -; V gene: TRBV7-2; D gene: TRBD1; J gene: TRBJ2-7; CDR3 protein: CASSLTFSGTGGLYEQYF; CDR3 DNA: TGTGCCAGCAGCCTGACCTTTTCCGGGACAGGGGGTCTCTACGAGCAGTACTTC
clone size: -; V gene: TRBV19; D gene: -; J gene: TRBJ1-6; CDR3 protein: CASKGGGGNSPLHF; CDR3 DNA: TGTGCCAGTAAGGGGGGGGGAGGAAATTCACCCCTCCACTTT